Here is one T cell receptor (beta chain) with its context. The DNA ends 3 residues before the CDR3 does, and the rest of the CDR3 is filled in from the germline J gene. V gave up 6 bases and J gave up 5 bases; unmatched junction bases: 12. Germline assignment: CDR1 SGHAT and CDR2 FQDESV (reference sequence). The CDR3 has 15 residues. The data were produced by immunoSEQ multiplex PCR, yet TCRdb's version contains in-frame clones alone and is incomplete. The listing contains 46,000 or so clones. The data derive from a study of T cells in women clearing cervical HPV infection. Study background: Women with histologically confirmed HPV16-related CIN3 or worse, 2 with invasive cancer, served as cases. Blood came at first lesion visit for cases, post-clearance for controls.

V and J are TRBV11-1 and TRBJ2-7; 8 nucleotides line up with TRBD2. Source material: blood buffy coat. The sequence derives from a woman aged 18-70 years with a cervical HPV16 infection that either progressed to CIN3+ or cleared (not recorded which). CDR3 bases read: TGTGCCAGCAGTCTGCCACCTAGCGGGTGGGACGAG. Translating gives CASSLPPSGWDE. In full, the CDR3 is CASSLPPSGWDEQYF. Variable domain in full (rest from reference TRBV11-1 and TRBJ2-7): EAEVAQSPRYKITEKSQAVAFWCDPISGHATLYWYRQILGQGPELLVQFQDESVVDDSQLPKDRFSAERLKGVDSTLKIQPAELGDSAMYLCASSLPPSGWDEQYFGPGTRLTVT.